A single sample is the source of the 27 T cell receptor beta chains below, sequenced in a study of shared clonotypes between healthy human individuals. Clones were sequenced by immunoSEQ multiplex PCR, and TCRdb holds only the in-frame ones, with some missing. The table shows about half a million clones, with approximately 79% occurring only once. The sequencing sample was made of PBMCs. These receptors originate from a woman in her thirties or forties in good health. Some clones in this sample may be carry-over from other donors' samples.

This clone is a singleton in its sample. V is TRBV5-1 and J is TRBJ2-1; 10 nucleotides align to TRBD2. CDR1 and CDR2 from the germline V gene are SGHRS and YFSETQ. After removal of 3 bases from V and 7 bases from J, the junction contained 4 bases not matched to a gene. The CDR3 runs to 14 residues. CDR3 residues: CASSSGTSENEQFF. DNA for the CDR3: TGCGCCAGCAGCTCCGGGACTAGCGAAAATGAGCAGTTCTTC. Filled out from reference TRBV5-1 and TRBJ2-1, the complete variable domain reads KAGVTQTPRYLIKTRGQQVTLSCSPISGHRSVSWYQQTPGQGLQFLFEYFSETQRNKGNFPGRFSGRQFSNSRSEMNVSTLELGDSALYLCASSSGTSENEQFFGPGTRLTVL.

There are many counts of this clone. The J gene is TRBJ1-2, the V gene TRBV28; 7 bases align to TRBD1. CDR1 is MDHEN and CDR2 is SYDVKM in the germline V gene. Unmatched junction bases numbered 10, after V lost 8 bases and J lost 7 bases. This CDR3 is built from 13 residues. The CDR3 DNA sequence: TGTGCCAGCTCGGCCTGGAGGGGGCTTGGCTACACCTTC. As protein: CASSAWRGLGYTF.

Regarding this clone: A far larger clone is off by one base, so a read error is likely. This rearrangement joins TRBV7-2 to TRBJ2-5; D gene ambiguous. Trimming removed 2 bases from V and 7 bases from J, with 8 bases in between. CDR1 is SGHTA and CDR2 is FQGNSA in the germline V gene. There are 12 residues in the CDR3. CDR3 nucleotides: TGTGCCAGCAGCTTATGGCTGGGGACCCAGTACTTC. The encoded protein is CASSLWLGTQYF.

The chain employs TRBV19 and TRBJ2-1; the match to TRBD2 covers 8 bases. The CDR3 loop spans 16 amino acids. Per germline, CDR1 LNHDA and CDR2 SQIVND (reference sequence). V lost 6 bases to trimming and J lost 4 bases; unmatched junction nucleotides: 11. CDR3 nucleotides: TGTGCCAGTAGCCCCATGTGGGGCGGGGGGTACAATGAGCAGTTCTTC. It codes for CASSPMWGGGYNEQFF.

This clone appeared many times. V usage is TRBV7-8 and J usage is TRBJ1-5; 10 positions agree with TRBD1. V was pared by 2 bases and J by 3 bases, with 13 bases of the junction left unmatched. The CDR3 is made up of 19 amino acids. Germline values: CDR1 SGHVS, CDR2 FQNEAQ. The CDR3 region is CASSLRELTGGFPNQPQHF. CDR3 coding DNA: TGTGCCAGCAGCTTAAGGGAGCTGACAGGGGGCTTCCCCAATCAGCCCCAGCATTTT.

This clone was seen more than once but under ten times. The J gene is TRBJ1-5, the V gene TRBV30; D gene ambiguous. V lost 2 bases and J 6 bases, leaving 11 bases between the germline ends. The CDR3 spans 13 residues. Germline loops: CDR1 GTSNPN, CDR2 SVGIG (reference sequence). CDR3 in DNA: TGTGCCTGGAGTTATTCCTGGGGTCAGCCCCAGCATTTT. Protein: CAWSYSWGQPQHF.

A few counts support this clone. The rearrangement joins TRBV5-4 to TRBJ2-5; TRBD2 is a possible D gene (5 bases). Trimming removed 3 bases at V and 4 bases at J, with 16 bases between. The CDR3 is made up of 15 amino acids. Germline V CDR1 and CDR2: SGHNT, YYREEE (reference sequence). CDR3 coding DNA: TGTGCCAGCAGCTCAGGCGGGTTAGTCATAGAGACCCAGTACTTC. This encodes CASSSGGLVIETQYF.

The chain combines TRBV5-1 with TRBJ2-2; D unclear. The CDR3 has 14 amino acids. CDR1 and CDR2 from the germline V gene are SGHRS and YFSETQ. V was pared by 1 base and J by 6 bases, with 10 bases between. DNA of the CDR3: TGCGCCAGCAGCTTGTCATTCCCAGCCGGGGAGCTGTTTTTT. As protein: CASSLSFPAGELFF.

The genes are TRBV7-9 and TRBJ2-1; the D is unclear. This CDR3 contains 15 residues. Germline CDR1 is SEHNR and CDR2 is FQNEAQ (reference sequence). V lost 0 bases and J lost 4, with 10 bases in between. CDR3 sequence reads: CASSLAPPAYNEQFF. The CDR3 DNA sequence: TGTGCCAGCAGCTTAGCGCCCCCAGCTTACAATGAGCAGTTCTTC.

The rearrangement uses TRBV7-6 and TRBJ1-1, with 8 nucleotides matching TRBD1. V was clipped by 4 bases and J by 3 bases; unmatched bases: 7. Germline assignment: CDR1 SGHVS and CDR2 FNYEAQ. The CDR3 runs to 15 residues. The CDR3 spells CASSSLNRGDTEAFF. CDR3 sequence (DNA): TGTGCCAGCAGCTCTTTGAACAGGGGGGACACTGAAGCTTTCTTT.

The table lists this clone with a count of one. This chain joins TRBV28 and TRBJ2-1, with TRBD2 matching over 7 bases. Germline CDR1 and CDR2: MDHEN and SYDVKM. The CDR3 length is 14 residues. V lost 6 bases, J lost 3 bases, and 5 bases stayed unmatched. The CDR3 is CASREAGYYNEQFF. CDR3 coding DNA: TGTGCCAGCAGGGAAGCGGGGTACTACAATGAGCAGTTCTTC.

This clone appeared a single time. The rearrangement uses TRBV15 and TRBJ2-1; 12 bases match TRBD2. The CDR3 has 16 residues. Trimming cost V 2 bases and J 6 bases; bases outside gene matches: 5. Germline assignment: CDR1 LNHNV and CDR2 YYDKDF (reference sequence). CDR3 sequence (DNA): TGTGCCACCAGCAGACCCCTAGCGGGAGGGATCAATGAGCAGTTCTTC. Its protein is CATSRPLAGGINEQFF.

This clone has just one count. The chain recombines TRBV7-6 with TRBJ2-1, with D possibly being TRBD1 (5 bases). Trimming removed 5 bases at V and 8 bases at J, with 19 bases between. Germline V lookup: CDR1 SGHVS, CDR2 FNYEAQ. This CDR3 contains 15 residues. The CDR3 is CASSPGLGVFYEQFF. In nucleotides, the CDR3 is TGTGCCAGCAGCCCCGGGCTAGGGGTATTTTATGAGCAGTTCTTC.

The V call is TRBV5-4, the J call TRBJ2-5, with 12 bases aligning to TRBD2. V lost 4 bases and J lost 3; bases outside the gene matches: 4. The CDR3 is made up of 15 amino acids. Germline CDR1 SGHNT, CDR2 YYREEE (reference sequence). The CDR3 protein is CASSRLAGVEETQYF. The DNA for the CDR3 is TGTGCCAGCAGCCGACTAGCGGGAGTAGAAGAGACCCAGTACTTC. Supplemented by reference TRBV5-4 and TRBJ2-5, the full variable domain reads ETGVTQSPTHLIKTRGQQVTLRCSSQSGHNTVSWYQQALGQGPQFIFQYYREEENGRGNFPPRFSGLQFPNYSSELNVNALELDDSALYLCASSRLAGVEETQYFGPGTRLLVL.

V gene TRBV19 combines with J gene TRBJ2-3; maybe TRBD2 (5 bases). Germline CDR1 LNHDA, CDR2 SQIVND (reference sequence). The CDR3 is 13 residues long. The ends were cut back, 5 bases at V and 3 bases at J, with 9 bases in the middle. CDR3: CASSGGLTDTQYF. The CDR3 region has the DNA TGTGCCAGTAGTGGCGGACTTACAGATACGCAGTATTTT.

V usage is TRBV28 and J usage is TRBJ1-2, with D maybe TRBD1 (5 bases). The CDR3 extends over 18 amino acids. From germline, CDR1 is MDHEN and CDR2 SYDVKM. Trimming stripped 6 bases from V and 1 base from J, with 24 bases between. CDR3 sequence (DNA): TGTGCCAGCAGCGACAATTGGGGGAAGAAGGGGATTAACTATGGCTACACCTTC. The encoded protein is CASSDNWGKKGINYGYTF.

The chain is built from TRBV19 and TRBJ2-1; 8 nucleotides agree with TRBD2. CDR1 and CDR2 (germline): LNHDA, SQIVND (reference sequence). The CDR3 is 15 amino acids. V was pared by 1 base and J by 6 bases, with 5 bases of the junction left unmatched. The CDR3 bases are TGTGCCAGTAGTATAGGGACTAGCAGCTTCAATGAGCAGTTCTTC. Translation: CASSIGTSSFNEQFF.

The V gene is TRBV10-3, the J gene TRBJ1-5; tentative D call: TRBD1 (6 bases). Trimming removed 2 bases from V and 4 bases from J, with 12 bases in between. The CDR3 has 15 amino acids. The germline CDR1 and CDR2 sequences are ENHRY and SYGVKD. The CDR3 is CAISERGGQNQPQHF. The CDR3 region has the DNA TGTGCCATCAGTGAGAGGGGGGGTCAAAATCAGCCCCAGCATTTT.

The chain employs TRBV7-9 and TRBJ2-5; D call uncertain. This CDR3 has 14 residues. CDR1 is SEHNR, CDR2 FQNEAQ, per germline (reference sequence). V was shortened by 5 bases and J by 5 bases, with 15 bases between the two germline ends. CDR3 bases: TGTGCCAGCAGCCCTGAACGCACCTGGGAGACCCAGTACTTC. Protein: CASSPERTWETQYF.

The rearrangement uses TRBV4-3 and TRBJ2-7; TRBD2 aligns across 10 bases. Germline V gene data show CDR1 as LGHNA and CDR2 as YSLEER. This CDR3 comprises 14 residues. Trimming cost V 5 bases and J 2 bases; bases outside gene matches: 3. The CDR3, as DNA: TGCGCCAGCAGCACCCTAGCGGGAGCCTACGAGCAGTACTTC. This gives the protein CASSTLAGAYEQYF.

This clone was seen only a few times. The V call is TRBV5-4, the J call TRBJ2-7, with 8 bases identical to TRBD2. Germline CDR1 and CDR2: SGHNT and YYREEE (reference sequence). This CDR3 comprises 13 residues. V shed 4 bases, J shed 1 base, and the junction held 1 base outside the gene matches. This CDR3 is CASSQRGSYEQYF. The CDR3 nucleotides read TGTGCCAGCAGCCAGCGGGGGTCCTACGAGCAGTACTTC.

The rearrangement uses TRBV15 and TRBJ2-5, with 8 bases fitting TRBD1. Losses at the gene ends were 1 base for V and 4 bases for J; bases not matched to a gene: 2. Per the germline V gene, CDR1 is LNHNV and CDR2 is YYDKDF (reference sequence). This CDR3 spans 14 amino acids. Written as DNA, the CDR3 is TGTGCCACCAGCAGAGGGACAGGGAGAGAGACCCAGTACTTC. Translated: CATSRGTGRETQYF.

The V and J genes are TRBV4-3 and TRBJ2-5, with 10 bases that match TRBD2. Trimming took 6 bases from V and 5 from J; bases not matched to a gene: 3. This CDR3 has 13 amino acids. Germline CDR1 LGHNA, CDR2 YSLEER. This chain's CDR3 is CASRLAGSETQYF. DNA for the CDR3: TGCGCCAGCAGACTAGCGGGATCGGAGACCCAGTACTTC.

The chain carries TRBV6-4 and TRBJ1-3; D is perhaps TRBD1 (6 bases). From germline, CDR1 is MRHNA and CDR2 SNTAGT. The V end lost 9 bases, the J end lost 4 bases, and 16 bases lay between the germline ends. This CDR3 has 14 residues. The chain's CDR3 is CARGHRVSGNTIYF. The CDR3 DNA reads TGTGCCAGGGGCCACAGGGTTTCGGGAAACACCATATATTTT.

The rearrangement links TRBV28 to TRBJ2-7; D not resolved. V was shortened by 5 bases and J by 3 bases, with 14 bases between the two germline ends. Germline V CDR1 and CDR2: MDHEN, SYDVKM. The CDR3 covers 14 residues. CDR3 protein: CASSTTLSGYEQYF. CDR3 DNA sequence: TGTGCCAGCAGTACCACCCTATCCGGCTACGAGCAGTACTTC. Drawing the rest from reference TRBV28 and TRBJ2-7, the complete variable domain is DVKVTQSSRYLVKRTGEKVFLECVQDMDHENMFWYRQDPGLGLRLIYFSYDVKMKEKGDIPEGYSVSREKKERFSLILESASTNQTSMYLCASSTTLSGYEQYFGPGTRLTVT.

Written as DNA, the CDR3 is TGTGCCATCAGTGAGCAAAGGACAGGGGTGGATGAGCAGTTCTTC. This gives the protein CAISEQRTGVDEQFF. The gene calls are TRBV10-3 and TRBJ2-1; TRBD1 matches at 9 bases. The V segment lost 2 bases and the J segment 8 bases; nucleotides outside the gene matches: 7. The germline CDR1 and CDR2 sequences are ENHRY and SYGVKD. The length of the CDR3 is 15 residues.

The V call is TRBV30, the J call TRBJ2-5; a weak D match, TRBD1 (6 bases). TRBJ2-7 matches the DNA end more closely, so the J call is doubtful. The CDR3 spans 14 residues. The germline CDR1 and CDR2 sequences are GTSNPN and SVGIG (reference sequence). CDR3 protein: CAWNPKDSRYEQYF. CDR3 bases: TGTGCCTGGAACCCGAAGGACAGCCGCTACGAGCAGTACTTC.